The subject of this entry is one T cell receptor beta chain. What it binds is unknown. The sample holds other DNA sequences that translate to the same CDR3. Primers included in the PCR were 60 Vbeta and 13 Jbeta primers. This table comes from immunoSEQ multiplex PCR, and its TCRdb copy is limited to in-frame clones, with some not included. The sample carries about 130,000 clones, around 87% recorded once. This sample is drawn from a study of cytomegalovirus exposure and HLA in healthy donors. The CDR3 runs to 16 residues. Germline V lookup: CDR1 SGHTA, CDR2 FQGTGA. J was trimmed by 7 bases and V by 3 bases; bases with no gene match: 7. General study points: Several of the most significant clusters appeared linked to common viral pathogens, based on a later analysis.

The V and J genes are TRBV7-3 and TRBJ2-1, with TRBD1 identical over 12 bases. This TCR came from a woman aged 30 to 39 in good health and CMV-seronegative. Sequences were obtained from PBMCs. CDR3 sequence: CASSLKGQGARNEQFF. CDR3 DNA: TGTGCCAGCAGCTTGAAGGGACAGGGGGCCAGGAATGAGCAGTTCTTC.